One and the same sample provided the 17 T cell receptor beta chains below, sequenced in a study of blood T cells in healthy people across ages. The use of a sample-barcoded 5' primer and a J-beta primer mix characterized a second PCR of 7 to 11 cycles. Each CDR3 protein is one row after TCRdb ran MiXCR on the 5' RACE reads. The sample carries around 900,000 distinct CDR3 sequences, roughly 51% recorded once. What was sequenced was blood. The receptors stem from a woman in her fifties or sixties in good health.

This clonotype was counted only a few times. The chain combines TRBV6-2 or TRBV6-3 with TRBJ2-3; perhaps TRBD1 as D (5 bases). Germline V lookup: CDR1 MNHEY, CDR2 SVGEGT. The CDR3 consists of 13 residues. V lost 6 bases and J 9 bases, leaving 16 bases between the germline ends. CDR3 DNA sequence: TGTGCCAGCAGGACGGCAGACAGCCCAACGCAGTATTTT. Protein: CASRTADSPTQYF.

This clonotype has just a few counts. The chain recombines TRBV5-1 with TRBJ1-4; possible D gene TRBD1, 5 bases. The CDR3 sequence is 14 residues long. Trimming stripped 1 base from V and 7 bases from J, with 11 bases between. CDR1 and CDR2 (germline): SGHRS, YFSETQ. The CDR3: CASSLHQGGEKLFF. The CDR3 DNA reads TGCGCCAGCAGCTTGCACCAGGGAGGTGAAAAACTGTTTTTT.

This rearrangement joins TRBV27 to TRBJ2-1; D not resolved. The ends were cut back, 5 bases at V and 0 bases at J, with 14 bases in the middle. The CDR3 sequence is 16 residues long. The germline V gene encodes CDR1 MNHEY and CDR2 SMNVEV (reference sequence). CDR3 nucleotides: TGTGCCAGCAGTCCAGGACCGGGCCGCTCCTACAATGAGCAGTTCTTC. Its protein product is CASSPGPGRSYNEQFF.

The chain links TRBV28 to TRBJ1-1; D gene ambiguous. Germline assignment: CDR1 MDHEN and CDR2 SYDVKM. V shed 6 bases and J shed 3 bases, with 8 bases lying between them. The CDR3 sequence is 12 residues long. The chain's CDR3 is CASRSGYTEAFF. The DNA for the CDR3 is TGTGCCAGCAGATCGGGTTACACTGAAGCTTTCTTT.

This clonotype was observed a handful of times. The chain joins TRBV5-6 to TRBJ2-7; 7 bases map to TRBD2. This CDR3 has 14 amino acids. V was pared by 4 bases and J by 3 bases, with 7 bases of the junction left unmatched. In germline, CDR1 is SGHDT, CDR2 YYEEEE. CDR3 loop: CASSAWEGYYEQYF. The CDR3, as DNA: TGTGCCAGCAGCGCGTGGGAGGGGTACTACGAGCAGTACTTC.

The sample holds a few counts of this clonotype. J is TRBJ1-4 and V is TRBV29-1; 7 bases line up with TRBD1. V shed 4 bases and J 12 bases; nucleotides not matched to a gene: 5. Germline assignment: CDR1 SQVTM and CDR2 ANQGSEA. CDR3 length equals 11 residues. CDR3 DNA: TGCAGCGTTGGGACAGGCCAGGAACTGTTTTTT. Residues: CSVGTGQELFF.

J is TRBJ2-2 and V is TRBV5-5; D is possibly TRBD2 (5 bases). The ends were cut back, 0 bases at V and 1 base at J, with 10 bases in the middle. The CDR3 length is 16 residues. Germline loops: CDR1 SGHKS, CDR2 YYEKEE (reference sequence). This chain's CDR3 is CASSLVAGQNTGELFF. The CDR3 region has the DNA TGTGCCAGCAGCTTGGTGGCGGGCCAGAACACCGGGGAGCTGTTTTTT.

The chain uses TRBV13 and TRBJ2-7; no definite D call. V lost 6 bases and J 3 bases, leaving 15 bases between the germline ends. The CDR3 spans 14 residues. The germline gives CDR1 PRHDT, CDR2 FYEKMQ (reference sequence). The CDR3, as DNA: TGTGCCAGCAGGCCCCGAGGCGGAAACTACGAGCAGTACTTC. Its protein is CASRPRGGNYEQYF.

This clonotype was observed a single time. A much larger clone differs from this one at a single base, so this may be a read error. The genes are TRBV7-9 and TRBJ2-5; D is possibly TRBD1 or TRBD2 (8 bases each). CDR1 and CDR2 (germline): SEHNR, FQNEAQ (reference sequence). The CDR3 is 14 amino acids. V was cut by 8 bases and J by 4 bases, with 17 bases left in between. CDR3 in DNA: TGTGCCAGCGGTAGCGGGACAGGACGAGAGACCCAGTACTTC. Protein product: CASGSGTGRETQYF.

Here the CDR3 reads CASSSIIAGANYGYTF. The DNA for the CDR3 is TGTGCCAGCAGTTCTATCATCGCTGGAGCTAACTATGGCTACACCTTC. This sequence joins TRBV12-3 or TRBV12-4 and TRBJ1-2; D not certain. The CDR3 runs to 16 residues. Trimming shortened V by 4 bases and J by 0 bases, and 15 bases separated the two germline ends.

This clonotype has just a few counts. The chain has TRBV20-1 and TRBJ1-2; D perhaps matches TRBD1 (5 bases). Germline loops: CDR1 DFQATT, CDR2 SNEGSKA (reference sequence). V was trimmed by 3 bases and J by 3 bases, leaving 14 bases between them. The CDR3 extends over 14 amino acids. As DNA, the CDR3 is TGCAGTGCTAGGAGGCAGGGTGGAGACTATGGCTACACCTTC. This sequence encodes CSARRQGGDYGYTF.

The chain uses TRBV7-9 and TRBJ2-5; D is uncertain. The CDR3 has 11 residues. V was cut by 1 base and J by 11 bases, with 8 bases left in between. Germline V gene data show CDR1 as SEHNR and CDR2 as FQNEAQ (reference sequence). The CDR3 protein is CASSLERGQYF. Written as DNA, the CDR3 is TGTGCCAGCAGCTTAGAGCGTGGGCAGTACTTC.

This clonotype was seen once. The chain is built from TRBV7-2 and TRBJ2-3, with 9 bases fitting TRBD2. CDR3 size: 16 residues. Looked up from germline, CDR1 is SGHTA and CDR2 is FQGNSA. V dropped 1 base and J dropped 1; count of bases not matched to a gene: 3. Written as DNA, the CDR3 is TGTGCCAGCAGCTTAGTGGCTAGCGGGGGCACAGATACGCAGTATTTT. Encoded protein: CASSLVASGGTDTQYF.

The chain uses TRBV20-1 and TRBJ2-5; 11 bases line up with TRBD2. The J call is doubtful: the DNA matches TRBJ2-7 better. The CDR3 runs 16 residues. Germline CDR1 DFQATT, CDR2 SNEGSKA (reference sequence). The CDR3 protein is CSARGTSGSDSYEQYF. The CDR3 DNA sequence: TGCAGTGCTAGAGGAACTAGCGGGAGCGACTCCTACGAGCAGTACTTC.

The rearrangement uses TRBV11-1 and TRBJ1-2, with a possible D match to TRBD1 (6 bases). This CDR3 spans 15 amino acids. V was pared by 3 bases and J by 4 bases, with 15 bases between. Looked up from germline, CDR1 is SGHAT and CDR2 is FQDESV (reference sequence). CDR3 amino acids: CASSLGDTGPYGYTF. The CDR3 DNA follows: TGTGCCAGCAGCTTGGGAGATACAGGGCCCTATGGCTACACCTTC.

The chain combines TRBV6-7 with TRBJ2-1, with a tentative D call TRBD2 (5 bases). TRBV6-7 carries the ORF label, with uncertain function. The CDR3 covers 17 residues. V lost 6 bases and J 6 bases, leaving 24 bases between the germline ends. CDR3 sequence: CASSPDSSDLISNEQFF. CDR3 DNA: TGTGCCAGCAGCCCGGACTCCAGCGACCTCATATCCAATGAGCAGTTCTTC.

The V and J genes are TRBV4-2 and TRBJ2-3, with D tentatively TRBD2 (5 bases). This CDR3 is built from 15 residues. CDR1 is LGHNA and CDR2 is YNFKEQ in the germline V gene. V lost 1 base to trimming and J lost 11 bases, with 19 bases between them. The CDR3 spells CASSQGLAEENMQYF. DNA of the CDR3: TGTGCCAGCAGCCAAGGGCTAGCAGAGGAGAATATGCAGTATTTT.